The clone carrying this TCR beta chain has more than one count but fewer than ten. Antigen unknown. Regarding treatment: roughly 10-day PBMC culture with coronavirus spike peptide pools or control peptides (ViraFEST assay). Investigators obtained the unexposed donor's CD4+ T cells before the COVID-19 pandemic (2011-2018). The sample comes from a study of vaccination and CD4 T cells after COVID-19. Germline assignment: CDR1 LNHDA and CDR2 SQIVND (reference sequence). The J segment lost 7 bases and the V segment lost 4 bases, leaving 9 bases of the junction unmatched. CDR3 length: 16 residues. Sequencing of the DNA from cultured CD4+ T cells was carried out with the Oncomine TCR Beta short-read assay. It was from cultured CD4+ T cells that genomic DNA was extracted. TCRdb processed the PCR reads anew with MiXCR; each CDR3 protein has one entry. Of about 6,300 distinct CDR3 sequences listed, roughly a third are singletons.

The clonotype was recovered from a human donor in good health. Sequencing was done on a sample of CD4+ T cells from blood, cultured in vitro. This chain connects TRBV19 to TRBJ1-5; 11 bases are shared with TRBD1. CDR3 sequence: CASSTRTGGAFQPQHF. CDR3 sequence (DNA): TGTGCCAGTAGTACCCGGACAGGGGGCGCCTTCCAGCCCCAGCATTTT.